A selection of T cell receptor beta chains follows, all from one sample in a study of cytomegalovirus exposure and HLA in healthy donors. Generated by immunoSEQ multiplex PCR, the TCRdb table keeps only in-frame clones and is missing some. The repertoire holds under 200,000 clones, with approximately 65% as singletons. Sequenced: PBMCs. The receptors shown here come from a middle-aged man in good health and CMV-seronegative. CDR3s include the opening cysteine and the closing phenylalanine or tryptophan. The order of the fields is CDR3 protein, CDR3 DNA, J gene, V gene, clone size, D gene. D genes are given only for firm matches. Only part of the rows carry a size: once, few, many, or a class if the clone is expanded.

CDR3: CASSWTNPGSGELFF
DNA: TGCGCCAGCAGCTGGACGAATCCGGGGTCCGGGGAGCTGTTTTTT
J: TRBJ2-2
V: TRBV5-1
size: NA
D: NA

CDR3: CASSQGVWETQYF
DNA: TGTGCCAGCAGTCAGGGGGTCTGGGAGACCCAGTACTTC
J: TRBJ2-5
V: TRBV2
size: few
D: TRBD1

CDR3: CASSQHRGIAEKLFF
DNA: TGTGCCAGCAGTCAACACAGGGGTATCGCGGAAAAACTGTTTTTT
J: TRBJ1-4
V: TRBV6-6
size: NA
D: TRBD1

CDR3: CASSFGASGGGEAQYF
DNA: TGTGCCAGCAGTTTTGGGGCTAGCGGGGGGGGAGAAGCGCAGTATTTT
J: TRBJ2-3
V: TRBV28
size: NA
D: TRBD2

CDR3: CASSLDGDRTSSYEQYF
DNA: TGTGCCAGCAGCTTGGATGGAGACAGGACGAGCTCCTACGAGCAGTACTTC
J: TRBJ2-7
V: TRBV5-8
size: few
D: NA

CDR3: CASSPSVPSNTGELFF
DNA: TGTGCCAGCAGCCCTAGCGTACCTTCGAACACCGGGGAGCTGTTTTTT
J: TRBJ2-2
V: TRBV7-2
size: NA
D: NA

CDR3: CASSQAARADSSYNEQFF
DNA: TGTGCCAGCAGCCAAGCCGCCAGGGCAGATAGCTCCTACAATGAGCAGTTCTTC
J: TRBJ2-1
V: TRBV4-2
size: once
D: NA

CDR3: CASSEWPGVSQPQHF
DNA: TGTGCCAGCAGTGAGTGGCCAGGGGTGAGTCAGCCCCAGCATTTT
J: TRBJ1-5
V: TRBV6-1
size: few
D: NA

CDR3: CASSSHSRGSYEQYF
DNA: TGTGCCAGCAGCTCCCACTCCAGGGGATCCTACGAGCAGTACTTC
J: TRBJ2-7
V: TRBV13
size: NA
D: NA

CDR3: CASSPGDTGNTIYF
DNA: TGTGCCAGCAGTCCAGGGGATACTGGAAACACCATATATTTT
J: TRBJ1-3
V: TRBV7-6
size: NA
D: NA

CDR3: CASSLVGQNYGYTF
DNA: TGTGCCAGCAGCTTGGTGGGACAAAACTATGGCTACACCTTC
J: TRBJ1-2
V: TRBV5-4
size: few
D: NA

CDR3: CASRQGPTGELFF
DNA: TGTGCCAGCCGTCAGGGCCCAACCGGGGAGCTGTTTTTT
J: TRBJ2-2
V: TRBV7-9
size: NA
D: NA

CDR3: CASSPRRVVPNEKLFF
DNA: TGTGCCAGCAGCCCGCGGAGGGTCGTCCCTAATGAAAAACTGTTTTTT
J: TRBJ1-4
V: TRBV5-5
size: NA
D: NA

CDR3: CASRPHVNYGYTF
DNA: TGTGCCAGCAGACCACACGTTAACTATGGCTACACCTTC
J: TRBJ1-2
V: TRBV5-4
size: NA
D: NA

CDR3: CASSLGVRLGGNTEAFF
DNA: TGTGCCAGCAGCTTAGGTGTTCGCTTGGGGGGGAACACTGAAGCTTTCTTT
J: TRBJ1-1
V: TRBV7-9
size: NA
D: NA

CDR3: CASSFGTGGYGYTF
DNA: TGTGCCAGCAGCTTCGGGACAGGGGGTTATGGCTACACCTTC
J: TRBJ1-2
V: TRBV11-2
size: few
D: TRBD1

CDR3: CASSDKSALPGYQETQYF
DNA: TGTGCCAGCAGCGACAAATCGGCACTCCCAGGGTACCAAGAGACCCAGTACTTC
J: TRBJ2-5
V: TRBV14
size: NA
D: NA

CDR3: CASSQGLGAEAFF
DNA: TGTGCCAGCTCCCAGGGGCTTGGAGCTGAAGCTTTCTTT
J: TRBJ1-1
V: TRBV19
size: NA
D: NA

CDR3: CASSTDRAPQETQYF
DNA: TGTGCCAGCAGTACGGACAGGGCTCCCCAAGAGACCCAGTACTTC
J: TRBJ2-5
V: TRBV6-1
size: NA
D: TRBD1

CDR3: CASSGTNQNEKLFF
DNA: TGCGCCAGCAGCGGGACAAACCAAAATGAAAAACTGTTTTTT
J: TRBJ1-4
V: TRBV5-1
size: few
D: NA

CDR3: CASSTGQDFYEQYF
DNA: TGTGCCAGTAGTACGGGACAGGACTTCTACGAGCAGTACTTC
J: TRBJ2-7
V: TRBV19
size: NA
D: TRBD1

CDR3: CAWRAGTGGGANVLTF
DNA: TGTGCCTGGAGGGCCGGGACAGGAGGTGGGGCCAACGTCCTGACTTTC
J: TRBJ2-6
V: TRBV30
size: NA
D: TRBD1

CDR3: CASSLTRGDTQYF
DNA: TGTGCCAGCAGCTTAACGAGAGGAGATACGCAGTATTTT
J: TRBJ2-3
V: TRBV7-3
size: NA
D: NA

CDR3: CSVEAMGAKGETQYF
DNA: TGCAGCGTTGAAGCGATGGGGGCCAAGGGAGAGACCCAGTACTTC
J: TRBJ2-5
V: TRBV29-1
size: NA
D: NA

CDR3: CSVVVTGYEQYF
DNA: TGCAGCGTTGTTGTAACGGGCTACGAGCAGTACTTC
J: TRBJ2-7
V: TRBV29-1
size: once
D: NA

CDR3: CASSLAYPTRAGELFF
DNA: TGTGCCAGCAGCTTAGCTTACCCCACTAGGGCCGGGGAGCTGTTTTTT
J: TRBJ2-2
V: TRBV7-9
size: few
D: NA

CDR3: CSVEVANTEAFF
DNA: TGCAGCGTTGAGGTGGCGAACACTGAAGCTTTCTTT
J: TRBJ1-1
V: TRBV29-1
size: NA
D: NA

CDR3: CASRTGTGNEKLFF
DNA: TGTGCCAGCAGAACCGGGACAGGGAATGAAAAACTGTTTTTT
J: TRBJ1-4
V: TRBV28
size: NA
D: TRBD1

CDR3: CASRAYSGGAGDTQYF
DNA: TGTGCCAGCAGAGCCTATAGCGGGGGGGCTGGAGATACGCAGTATTTT
J: TRBJ2-3
V: TRBV2
size: NA
D: TRBD2

CDR3: CASSLGRTANNEKLFF
DNA: TGTGCCAGCAGCTTAGGAAGGACTGCGAATAATGAAAAACTGTTTTTT
J: TRBJ1-4
V: TRBV7-9
size: NA
D: NA

CDR3: CSARGTSGSNEQFF
DNA: TGCAGCGCACGGGGGACTAGCGGGAGTAATGAGCAGTTCTTC
J: TRBJ2-1
V: TRBV29-1
size: once
D: TRBD2

CDR3: CASSQARLGQGEQYF
DNA: TGCGCCAGCAGCCAAGCCCGACTTGGACAGGGCGAGCAGTACTTC
J: TRBJ2-7
V: TRBV4-1
size: NA
D: TRBD1